A selection of T cell receptor beta chains follows, all from one sample in a study of regulatory T cells in long-lasting Graves disease. Each CDR3 protein gets one entry after TCRdb re-called the multiplex PCR reads with MiXCR. The data hold approximately 360,000 distinct CDR3 sequences, with less than 30% observed a single time. Source: peripheral blood mononuclear cells (PBMCs), taken when the disease was refractory, from a patient treated with antithyroid drugs. The receptor source for this set is a woman aged 35 to 49 with Graves disease. CDR3s include the opening cysteine and the closing phenylalanine or tryptophan. D genes are given only for firm matches. Size is omitted from some rows. Given values are once, few, many or a class for expanded clones.

J gene | clone size | D gene | V gene | CDR3 DNA | CDR3 protein
TRBJ1-2 | few | - | TRBV7-9 | TGTGCCAGCACCCCAGATGGGGACCTTGTGGGCTACACCTTC | CASTPDGDLVGYTF
TRBJ1-5 | many | - | TRBV7-2 | TGTGCCAGCAGCCAGAGGTCGGGAAGTCAGCCCCAGCATTTT | CASSQRSGSQPQHF
TRBJ1-1 | - | - | TRBV15 | TGTGCCACCAGCAGAGATTCCGGGAAGGGCACTGAAGCTTTCTTT | CATSRDSGKGTEAFF
TRBJ2-7 | many | - | TRBV10-3 | TGTGCCATCAGTGCCGCTGTGGATGCGCAGTACTTC | CAISAAVDAQYF
TRBJ2-5 | many | TRBD2 | TRBV27 | TGTGCCAGCAGTGTAGCGGGGAAAGAAGAGACCCAGTACTTC | CASSVAGKEETQYF
TRBJ1-5 | - | - | TRBV7-3 | TGTGCCAGCAGCTTAAGCGTGAACATCAATCAGCCCCAGCATTTT | CASSLSVNINQPQHF
TRBJ2-5 | few | - | TRBV2 | TGTGCCTTCCAGGGACAAGAAGAGACCCAGTACTTC | CAFQGQEETQYF
TRBJ2-7 | few | - | TRBV11-2 | TGTGCCAGCAGCCCCCCCGGACATAGATGGGACGAGCAGTACTTC | CASSPPGHRWDEQYF
TRBJ1-1 | many | TRBD1 | TRBV2 | TGTGCCAGCAGTGGATCGACAGGGTTGAACACTGAAGCTTTCTTT | CASSGSTGLNTEAFF
TRBJ1-1 | many | - | TRBV10-3 | TGTGCCATCAGCCAGGGATCGAACACTGAAGCTTTCTTT | CAISQGSNTEAFF
TRBJ2-7 | - | - | TRBV9 | TGTGCCAGCAGCGTAGAGGACAGCCCAACCTACGAGCAGTACTTC | CASSVEDSPTYEQYF
TRBJ2-7 | - | TRBD1 | TRBV28 | TGTGCCAGCACCTTCTCCGGTCGGCAGGGGGCCTACGAGCAGTACTTC | CASTFSGRQGAYEQYF
TRBJ2-3 | - | - | TRBV28 | TGTGCCAGCAGTAACCTAGGAGAAGCCTCTATCGGCACAGATACGCAGTATTTT | CASSNLGEASIGTDTQYF
TRBJ2-2 | many | - | TRBV2 | TGTGCCAGCAGTGAACCCCCCAATGGTGAGGGGGAGCTGTTTTTT | CASSEPPNGEGELFF
TRBJ2-7 | - | TRBD1 | TRBV15 | TGTGCCACCAGCAGAGATTTGACAGGGACCGGCGAGCAGTACTTC | CATSRDLTGTGEQYF
TRBJ1-2 | - | - | TRBV28 | TGTGCCTCAAGCGAGGGTGTTTGGTATGGCTACACCTTC | CASSEGVWYGYTF
TRBJ1-4 | - | - | TRBV7-9 | TGTGCCAGCAGCTTAGTATCAGGCCGGGAAAAACTGTTTTTT | CASSLVSGREKLFF
TRBJ2-6 | few | - | TRBV19 | TGTGCCAGTAGTATTGGGACACTGGAAACGACTGGGGCCAACGTCCTGACTTTC | CASSIGTLETTGANVLTF
TRBJ2-2 | many | TRBD1 | TRBV10-3 | TGTGCCAGCGACAGGGGGCAGAACACCGGGGAGCTGTTTTTT | CASDRGQNTGELFF
TRBJ1-2 | many | - | TRBV3-1 | TGTGCCAGCAGCCAGGGGGGAGGCTATGGCTACACCTTC | CASSQGGGYGYTF
TRBJ1-1 | many | - | TRBV12-3/TRBV12-4 | TGTGCCAGCAGTCTCACGAGGACAGCCATGAACACTGAAGCTTTCTTT | CASSLTRTAMNTEAFF
TRBJ1-2 | few | - | TRBV18 | - | CASSPSGTVAYGTF
TRBJ1-6 | many | - | TRBV12-3/TRBV12-4 | TGTGCCAGCAGTGCCGGGCCCCCAGGACATAATTCACCCCTCCACTTT | CASSAGPPGHNSPLHF
TRBJ1-3 | few | - | TRBV27 | TGTGCCAGCAGTTTATCCAGTCTCGCCGGAAACACCATATATTTT | CASSLSSLAGNTIYF
TRBJ1-2 | - | TRBD1 | TRBV3-1 | TGTGCCAGCAGCCAGGACAGGGATCACTATGGCTACACCTTC | CASSQDRDHYGYTF
TRBJ1-5 | many | - | TRBV6-5 | TGTGCCAGCAGTTACAGGAGTAATGGCAATCAGCCCCAGCATTTT | CASSYRSNGNQPQHF
TRBJ1-1 | many | - | TRBV7-3 | TGTGCCAGCAGCCCTAGCCCCCAACAGAACACTGAAGCTTTCTTT | CASSPSPQQNTEAFF
TRBJ1-1 | - | TRBD1 | TRBV29-1 | TGCAGCGCGTTAGAGTCCAGGGGGACTGAAGCTCTCTTT | CSALESRGTEALF
TRBJ1-5 | - | - | TRBV24-1 | TGTGCCACCAGGAAAGACAGAATTAATAGCAATCAGCCCCAGCATTTT | CATRKDRINSNQPQHF
TRBJ1-1 | many | TRBD1 | TRBV15 | TGTGCCACCAGCAGAGAAAACCCCCACGACAGGGCAGACACTGAAGCTTTCTTT | CATSRENPHDRADTEAFF
TRBJ1-1 | many | - | TRBV29-1 | TGCAGCGTGGACAGAGGTTCTGAAGCTTTCTTT | CSVDRGSEAFF
TRBJ1-1 | - | - | TRBV19 | TGTGCCAGTAGTATAGACAGACGGAACACTGAAGCTTTCTTT | CASSIDRRNTEAFF
TRBJ2-1 | - | - | TRBV12-3/TRBV12-4 | TGTGCCAGCAGTCCATTCCTAGCGCGTGAGCAGTTCTTC | CASSPFLAREQFF
TRBJ2-2 | many | - | TRBV20-1 | TGCAGTGCTAGAGGTGTCAGACCCGGCGGGGAGCTGTTTTTT | CSARGVRPGGELFF
TRBJ2-7 | - | TRBD1 | TRBV7-3 | TGTGCCAGCAGCTTCGACAGGGGGCGCGAGCAGTACTTC | CASSFDRGREQYF
TRBJ1-4 | many | TRBD1 | TRBV28 | TGTGCCAGCAGTTTACAGGGGGTTAATCGTGAAAAACTGTTTTTT | CASSLQGVNREKLFF
TRBJ1-6 | many | - | TRBV6-1 | TGTGCCAGCAGTGTCGGGAATTATTCACCCCTCCACTTT | CASSVGNYSPLHF
TRBJ1-4 | - | TRBD1 | TRBV18 | TGTGCCAGCTCAGCCCGACAGGGGCCAAGTGAAAAACTGTTTTTT | CASSARQGPSEKLFF
TRBJ2-5 | many | TRBD1 | TRBV2 | TGTGCCAGCAGTGTGTGGACAGGGGGCGGAGAGACCCAGTACTTC | CASSVWTGGGETQYF
TRBJ2-7 | few | TRBD2 | TRBV7-3 | TGTGCCAGCAGCTTTAGCGGGGGGGACTACGAGCAGTACTTC | CASSFSGGDYEQYF
TRBJ1-3 | - | - | TRBV6-9 | TGTGCCAGCAGTTATGGTACCCCCCTCTCTGGAAACACCATATATTTT | CASSYGTPLSGNTIYF
TRBJ2-7 | many | TRBD2 | TRBV7-8 | TGTGCCAGCAGCTGGCCGGGACTAGCGAACCACTACGAGCAGTACTTC | CASSWPGLANHYEQYF